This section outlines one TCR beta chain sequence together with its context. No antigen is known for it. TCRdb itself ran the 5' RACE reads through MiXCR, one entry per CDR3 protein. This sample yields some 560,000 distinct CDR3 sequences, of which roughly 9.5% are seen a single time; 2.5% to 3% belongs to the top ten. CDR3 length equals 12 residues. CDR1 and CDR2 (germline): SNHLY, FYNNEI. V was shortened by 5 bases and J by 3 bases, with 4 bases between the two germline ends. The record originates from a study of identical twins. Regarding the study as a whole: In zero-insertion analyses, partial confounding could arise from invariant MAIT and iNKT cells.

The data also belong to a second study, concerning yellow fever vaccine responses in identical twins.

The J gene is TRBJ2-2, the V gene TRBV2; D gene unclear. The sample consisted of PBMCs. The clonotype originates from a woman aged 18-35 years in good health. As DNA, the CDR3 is TGTGCCAGCAGTATGGACACCGGGGAGCTGTTTTTT. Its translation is CASSMDTGELFF.